The clone carrying this T cell receptor (beta chain) was picked up a small number of times. These data come from a study of blood T cells in healthy people across ages. The V gene end was trimmed by 0 bases and the J gene end by 2 bases; junction bases not matched to a gene: 4. There are 16 residues in the CDR3. Then a second PCR, running about 7 to 11 cycles, was carried out with a sample-barcoded 5' primer and a J-beta primer mix. Each CDR3 protein is one row after TCRdb ran MiXCR on the 5' RACE reads. This sample yields about 1.5 million distinct CDR3 sequences, of which approximately 43% are seen a single time; about 4% belongs to the top ten.

The material sequenced was blood. The chain combines TRBV12-3 or TRBV12-4 with TRBJ1-5; 7 bases match TRBD1. This receptor was identified in a young woman in good health. The CDR3 bases are TGTGCCAGCAGTTTAGCAGGGGGCCGAGGCAATCAGCCCCAGCATTTT. It encodes CASSLAGGRGNQPQHF.